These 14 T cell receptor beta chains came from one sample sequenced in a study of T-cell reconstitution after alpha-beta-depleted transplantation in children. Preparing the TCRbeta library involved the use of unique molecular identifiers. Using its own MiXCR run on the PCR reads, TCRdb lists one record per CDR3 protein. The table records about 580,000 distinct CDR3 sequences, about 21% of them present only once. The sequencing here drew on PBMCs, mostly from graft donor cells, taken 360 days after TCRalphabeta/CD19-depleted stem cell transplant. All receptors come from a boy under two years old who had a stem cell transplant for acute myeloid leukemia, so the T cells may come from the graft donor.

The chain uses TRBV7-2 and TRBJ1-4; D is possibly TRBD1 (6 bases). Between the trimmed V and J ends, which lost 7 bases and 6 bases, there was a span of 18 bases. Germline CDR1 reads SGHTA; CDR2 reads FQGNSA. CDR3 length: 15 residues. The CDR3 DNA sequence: TGTGCCAGCACCCTAATGGGGGGCGCTTATGAAAAACTGTTTTTT. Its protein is CASTLMGGAYEKLFF.

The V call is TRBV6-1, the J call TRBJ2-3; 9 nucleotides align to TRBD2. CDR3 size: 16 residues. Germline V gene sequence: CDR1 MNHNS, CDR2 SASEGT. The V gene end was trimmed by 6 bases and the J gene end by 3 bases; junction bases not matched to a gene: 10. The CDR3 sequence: CASRKYSGGGTDTQYF. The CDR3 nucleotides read TGTGCCAGCAGAAAATATAGCGGGGGAGGGACAGATACGCAGTATTTT.

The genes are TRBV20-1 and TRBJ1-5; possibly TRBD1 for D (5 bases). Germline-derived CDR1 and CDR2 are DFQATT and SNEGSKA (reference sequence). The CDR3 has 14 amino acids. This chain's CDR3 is CSTMERQFAQPQHF. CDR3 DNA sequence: TGCAGCACTATGGAGAGACAGTTTGCTCAGCCCCAGCATTTT.

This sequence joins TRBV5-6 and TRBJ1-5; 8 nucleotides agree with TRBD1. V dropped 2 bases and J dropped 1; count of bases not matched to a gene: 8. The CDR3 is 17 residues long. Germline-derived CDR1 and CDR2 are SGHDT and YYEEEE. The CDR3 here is CASSFWTGLRSNQPQHF. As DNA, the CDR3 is TGTGCCAGCAGCTTTTGGACAGGGCTTAGGAGCAATCAGCCCCAGCATTTT.

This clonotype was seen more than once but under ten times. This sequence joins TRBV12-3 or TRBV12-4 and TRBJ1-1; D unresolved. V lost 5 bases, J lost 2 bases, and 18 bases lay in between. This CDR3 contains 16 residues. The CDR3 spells CASSGEQEITNTEAFF. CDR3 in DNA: TGTGCCAGCAGTGGGGAGCAGGAGATCACAAACACTGAAGCTTTCTTT.

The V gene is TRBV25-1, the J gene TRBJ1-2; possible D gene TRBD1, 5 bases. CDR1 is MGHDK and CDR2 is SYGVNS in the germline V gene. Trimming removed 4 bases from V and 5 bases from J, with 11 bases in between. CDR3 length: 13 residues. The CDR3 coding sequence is TGTGCCAGCAGTGGGGGGGACGGGTATGGCTACACCTTC. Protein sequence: CASSGGDGYGYTF.

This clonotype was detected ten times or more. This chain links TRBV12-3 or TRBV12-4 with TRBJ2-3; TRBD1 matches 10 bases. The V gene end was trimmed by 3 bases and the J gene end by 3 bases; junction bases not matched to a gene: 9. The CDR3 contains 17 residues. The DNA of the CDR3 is TGTGCCAGCAGTTTCGGGAACGACAGGGGGCGAACAGATACGCAGTATTTT. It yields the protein CASSFGNDRGRTDTQYF.

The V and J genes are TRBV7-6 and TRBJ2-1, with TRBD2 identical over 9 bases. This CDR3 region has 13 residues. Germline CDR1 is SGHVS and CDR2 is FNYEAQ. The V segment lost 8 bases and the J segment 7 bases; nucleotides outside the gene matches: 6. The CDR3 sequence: CASALAGRNEQFF. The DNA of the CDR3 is TGTGCCAGCGCTCTAGCGGGGAGAAATGAGCAGTTCTTC.

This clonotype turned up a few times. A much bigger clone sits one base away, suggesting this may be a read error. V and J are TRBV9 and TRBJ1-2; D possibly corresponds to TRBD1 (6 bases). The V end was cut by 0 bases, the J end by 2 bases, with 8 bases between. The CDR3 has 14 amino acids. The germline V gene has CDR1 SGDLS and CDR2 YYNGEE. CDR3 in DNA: TGTGCCAGCAGCGTAGATACAGGGAACTATGGCTACACCTTC. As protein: CASSVDTGNYGYTF.

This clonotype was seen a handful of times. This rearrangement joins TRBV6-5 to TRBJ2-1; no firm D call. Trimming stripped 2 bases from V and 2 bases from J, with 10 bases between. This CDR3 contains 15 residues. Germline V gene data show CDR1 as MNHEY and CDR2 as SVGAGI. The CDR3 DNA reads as TGTGCCAGCAGTTACGACGGCGCGGCCTACAATGAGCAGTTCTTC. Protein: CASSYDGAAYNEQFF.

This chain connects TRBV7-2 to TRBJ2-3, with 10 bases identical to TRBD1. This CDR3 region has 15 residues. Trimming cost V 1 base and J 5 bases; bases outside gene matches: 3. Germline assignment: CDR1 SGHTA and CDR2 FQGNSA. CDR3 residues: CASSLGQGALDTQYF. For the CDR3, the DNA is TGTGCCAGCAGCTTAGGACAGGGGGCTTTAGATACGCAGTATTTT.

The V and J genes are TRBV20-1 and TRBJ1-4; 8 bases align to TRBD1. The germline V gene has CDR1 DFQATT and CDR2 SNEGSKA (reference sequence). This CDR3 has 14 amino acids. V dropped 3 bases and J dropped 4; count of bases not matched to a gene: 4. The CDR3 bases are TGCAGTGCTAGGGCGGGACAGGATAATGAAAAACTGTTTTTT. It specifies CSARAGQDNEKLFF.

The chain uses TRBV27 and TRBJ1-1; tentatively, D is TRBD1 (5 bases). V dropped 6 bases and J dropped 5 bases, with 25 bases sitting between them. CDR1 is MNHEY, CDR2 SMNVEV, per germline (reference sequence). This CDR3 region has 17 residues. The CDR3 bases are TGTGCCAGCAGCTTCACCGGGCCCTCACCTGGGGGAACTGAAGCTTTCTTT. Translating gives CASSFTGPSPGGTEAFF.

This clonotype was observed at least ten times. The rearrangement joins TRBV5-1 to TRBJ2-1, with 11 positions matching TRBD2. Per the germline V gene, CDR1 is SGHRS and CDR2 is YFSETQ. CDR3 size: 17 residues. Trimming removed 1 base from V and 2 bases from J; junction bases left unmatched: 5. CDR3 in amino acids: CASSLTSGGRPYNEQFF. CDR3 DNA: TGCGCCAGCAGCTTGACTAGCGGGGGCCGCCCCTACAATGAGCAGTTCTTC.